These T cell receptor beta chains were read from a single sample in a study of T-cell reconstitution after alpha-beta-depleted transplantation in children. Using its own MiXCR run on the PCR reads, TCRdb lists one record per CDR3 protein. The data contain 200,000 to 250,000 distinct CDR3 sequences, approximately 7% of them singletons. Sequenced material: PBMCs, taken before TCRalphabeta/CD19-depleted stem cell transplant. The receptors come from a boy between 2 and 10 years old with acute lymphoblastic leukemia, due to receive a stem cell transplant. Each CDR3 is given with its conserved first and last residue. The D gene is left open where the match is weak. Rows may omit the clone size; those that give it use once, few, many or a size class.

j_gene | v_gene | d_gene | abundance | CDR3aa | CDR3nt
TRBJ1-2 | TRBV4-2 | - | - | CASSQVPGGDYGYTF | TGTGCCAGCAGCCAAGTTCCTGGTGGAGACTATGGCTACACCTTC
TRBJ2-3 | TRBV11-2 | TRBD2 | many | CASSPLLGGGGTDTQYF | TGTGCCAGCAGCCCCCTCCTGGGGGGAGGGGGCACAGATACGCAGTATTTT
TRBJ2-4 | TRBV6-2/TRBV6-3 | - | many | CASSGGTASLAKNIQYF | TGTGCCAGCAGTGGAGGGACAGCTTCTTTAGCCAAAAACATTCAGTACTTC
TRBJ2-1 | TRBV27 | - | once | CASSLWGSGDYNEQFF | TGTGCCAGCAGTTTATGGGGAAGTGGGGACTACAATGAGCAGTTCTTC
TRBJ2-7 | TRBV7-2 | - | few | CASSLEAGGDEQYF | TGTGCCAGCAGCTTAGAGGCAGGGGGGGACGAGCAGTACTTC
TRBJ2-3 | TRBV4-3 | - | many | CASSLSGATDTQYF | TGCGCCAGCAGCCTGTCCGGGGCCACAGATACGCAGTATTTT
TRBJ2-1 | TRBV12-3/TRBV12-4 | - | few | CASSLGRTSRGNEQFF | TGTGCCAGCAGTTTAGGGCGGACTTCCCGCGGCAATGAGCAGTTCTTC
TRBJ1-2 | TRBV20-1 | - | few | CSARVGVQNGYTF | TGCAGTGCTAGGGTCGGTGTACAGAATGGCTACACCTTC
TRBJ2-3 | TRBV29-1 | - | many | CSADSEYGDTQYF | TGCAGCGCGGACTCTGAATATGGAGATACGCAGTATTTT
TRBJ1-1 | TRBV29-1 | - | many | CSVAVGYTEAFF | TGCAGCGTTGCTGTCGGGTACACTGAAGCTTTCTTT
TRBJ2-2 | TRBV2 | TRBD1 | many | CASRIDRGNTGELFF | TGTGCCAGCCGCATCGACAGGGGGAACACCGGGGAGCTGTTTTTT
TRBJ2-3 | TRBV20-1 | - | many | CSALLAYYTDTQYF | TGCAGTGCACTCCTAGCGTATTACACAGATACGCAGTATTTT
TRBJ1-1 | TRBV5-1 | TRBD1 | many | CASSLAPGTGIVMAFF | TGCGCCAGCAGCTTGGCCCCAGGGACAGGGATCGTAATGGCTTTCTTT
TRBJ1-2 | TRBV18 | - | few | CASSPRTDRHYGYTF | TGTGCCAGCTCACCCCGGACGGACCGTCACTATGGCTACACCTTC
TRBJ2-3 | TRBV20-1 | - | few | CSARDSNLRTDTQYF | TGCAGTGCTAGAGATTCTAACCTTCGTACCGATACGCAGTATTTT
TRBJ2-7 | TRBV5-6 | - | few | CASSLVSRKAYEQYF | TGTGCCAGCAGCTTGGTCTCCCGAAAGGCCTACGAGCAGTACTTC
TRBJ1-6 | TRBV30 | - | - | CAWSVGFVKSPLHF | TGTGCCTGGAGTGTAGGGTTCGTAAAGTCACCCCTCCACTTT
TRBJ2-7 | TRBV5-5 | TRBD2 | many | CASTFGTSFYEQYF | TGTGCCAGCACCTTCGGGACTAGCTTCTACGAGCAGTACTTC
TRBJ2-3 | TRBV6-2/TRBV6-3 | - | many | CASGRYTDTQYF | TGTGCCAGCGGGAGGTACACAGATACGCAGTATTTT
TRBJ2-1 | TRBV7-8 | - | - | CASSPDVVGVNEQFF | TGTGCCAGCAGCCCCGACGTTGTGGGGGTCAATGAGCAGTTCTTC
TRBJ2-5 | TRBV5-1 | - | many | CASSLEGRETQYF | TGCGCCAGCAGCTTGGAAGGGAGGGAGACCCAGTACTTC
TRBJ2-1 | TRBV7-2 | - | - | CASSPWTPAVYNEQFF | TGTGCCAGCAGCCCCTGGACACCAGCCGTCTACAATGAGCAGTTCTTC
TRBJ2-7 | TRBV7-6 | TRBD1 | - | CASSLVEGASYEQYF | TGTGCCAGCAGCTTAGTAGAGGGGGCCTCCTACGAGCAGTACTTC
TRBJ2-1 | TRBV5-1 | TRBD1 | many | CASSLGRGLYNEQFF | TGCGCCAGCAGCTTGGGCAGGGGGCTGTACAATGAGCAGTTCTTC
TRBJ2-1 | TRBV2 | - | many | CASSDWEPGPDEQFF | TGTGCCAGCAGTGATTGGGAGCCAGGTCCGGATGAGCAGTTCTTC
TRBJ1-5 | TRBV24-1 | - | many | CATSDPPLTESNQPQHF | TGTGCCACCAGTGATCCTCCCCTGACGGAAAGCAATCAGCCCCAGCATTTT
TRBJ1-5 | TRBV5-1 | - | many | CARQYRDNQPQHF | TGCGCCCGCCAATACCGGGACAATCAGCCCCAGCATTTT
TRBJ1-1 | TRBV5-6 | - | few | CASTLDPNTEAFF | TGTGCCAGCACCCTGGACCCGAACACTGAAGCTTTCTTT
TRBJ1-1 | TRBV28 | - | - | CASSLLPGLGTEAFF | TGTGCCAGCAGTTTACTTCCGGGACTTGGGACTGAAGCTTTCTTT
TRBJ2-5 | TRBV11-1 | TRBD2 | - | CASSSPVRGGAPGSETQYF | TGTGCCAGCAGTTCCCCCGTCCGGGGGGGGGCTCCGGGCTCAGAGACCCAGTACTTC
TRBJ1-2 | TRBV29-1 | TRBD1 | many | CSVEISQGGRPYGYTF | TGCAGCGTTGAAATTTCGCAGGGGGGTAGGCCCTATGGCTACACCTTC
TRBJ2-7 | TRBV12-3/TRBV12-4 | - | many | CASSPTGGVGEQYF | TGTGCCAGCAGTCCCACCGGAGGGGTGGGCGAGCAGTACTTC
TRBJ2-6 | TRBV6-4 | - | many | CASRSSGDSSPLEGNVLTF | TGTGCCAGCAGATCTTCAGGGGACAGCTCGCCTCTGGAGGGCAACGTCCTGACTTTC
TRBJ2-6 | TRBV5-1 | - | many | CASSLGAGANVLTF | TGCGCCAGCAGCTTGGGGGCTGGGGCCAACGTCCTGACTTTC
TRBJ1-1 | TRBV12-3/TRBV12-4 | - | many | CASSWYGTEAFF | TGTGCCAGCAGTTGGTATGGGACTGAAGCTTTCTTT
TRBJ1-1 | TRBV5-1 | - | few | CASSSKQGSPTEAFF | TGCGCCAGCAGCTCCAAACAGGGTAGTCCGACTGAAGCTTTCTTT
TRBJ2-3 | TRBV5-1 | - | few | CASSLGIDTQYF | TGCGCCAGCAGCTTGGGGATAGATACGCAGTATTTT
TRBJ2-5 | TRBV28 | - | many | CASNQNLQETQYF | TGTGCCAGCAACCAGAACCTCCAAGAGACCCAGTACTTC
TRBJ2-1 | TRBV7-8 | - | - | CASSLVRVHNEQFF | TGTGCCAGCAGCTTAGTTCGGGTCCACAATGAGCAGTTCTTC
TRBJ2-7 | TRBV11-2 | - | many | CASRDERVSYEQYF | TGTGCCAGCAGGGACGAGCGGGTCTCCTACGAGCAGTACTTC
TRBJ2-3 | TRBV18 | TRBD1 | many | CASSPRTGTTDTQYF | TGTGCCAGCTCACCGCGGACAGGGACAACAGATACGCAGTATTTT
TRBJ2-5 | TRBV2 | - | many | CASRPSSGRETQYF | TGTGCCAGCAGACCGAGTTCGGGAAGAGAGACCCAGTACTTC
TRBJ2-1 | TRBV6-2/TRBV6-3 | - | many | CASSHGPGEQFF | TGTGCCAGCAGTCATGGACCGGGTGAGCAGTTCTTC
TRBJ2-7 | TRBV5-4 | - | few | CASSPDARTEQYF | TGTGCCAGCAGTCCGGACGCCCGGACAGAGCAGTACTTC
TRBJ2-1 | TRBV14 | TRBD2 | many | CASSRFRREEQFF | TGTGCCAGCAGCCGGTTCAGGCGGGAGGAGCAGTTCTTC
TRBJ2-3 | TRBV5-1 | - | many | CASGAGDTQYF | TGCGCCAGCGGGGCCGGGGATACGCAGTATTTT
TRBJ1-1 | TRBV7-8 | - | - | CASSPRPRLDGMNTEAFF | TGTGCCAGCAGCCCTAGACCTCGGCTCGACGGAATGAACACTGAAGCTTTCTTT